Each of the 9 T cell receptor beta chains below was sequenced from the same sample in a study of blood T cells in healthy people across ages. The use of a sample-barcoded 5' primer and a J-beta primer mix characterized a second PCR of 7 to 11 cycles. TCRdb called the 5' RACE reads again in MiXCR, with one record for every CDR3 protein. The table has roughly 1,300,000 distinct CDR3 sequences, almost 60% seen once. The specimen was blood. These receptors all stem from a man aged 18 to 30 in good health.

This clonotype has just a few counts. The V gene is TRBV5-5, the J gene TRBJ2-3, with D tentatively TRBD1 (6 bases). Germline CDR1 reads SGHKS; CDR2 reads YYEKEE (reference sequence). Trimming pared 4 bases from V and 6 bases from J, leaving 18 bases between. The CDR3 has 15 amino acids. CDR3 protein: CASSLGQHLADTQYF. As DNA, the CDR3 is TGTGCCAGCAGCCTAGGACAGCACCTAGCTGATACGCAGTATTTT.

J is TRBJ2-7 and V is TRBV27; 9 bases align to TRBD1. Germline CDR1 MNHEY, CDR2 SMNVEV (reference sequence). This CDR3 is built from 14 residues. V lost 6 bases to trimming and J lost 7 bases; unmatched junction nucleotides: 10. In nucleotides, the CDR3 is TGTGCCAGCAGCCCGGGACAGGGCGTTAGGGAGCAGTACTTC. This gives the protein CASSPGQGVREQYF.

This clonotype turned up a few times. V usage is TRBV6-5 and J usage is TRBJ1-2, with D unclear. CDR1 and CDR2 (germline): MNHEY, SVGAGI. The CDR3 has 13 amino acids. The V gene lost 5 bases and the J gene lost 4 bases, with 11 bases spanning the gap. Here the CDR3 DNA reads TGTGCCAGCAGTATTCGGGGAAGCTATGGCTACACCTTC. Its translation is CASSIRGSYGYTF.

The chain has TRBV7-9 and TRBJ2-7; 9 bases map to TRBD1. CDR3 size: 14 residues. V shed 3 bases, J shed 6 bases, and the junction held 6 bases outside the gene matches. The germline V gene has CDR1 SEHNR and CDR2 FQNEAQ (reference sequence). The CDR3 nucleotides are TGTGCCAGCAGCTTGGGACAGGGTTTTTCCGAGCAGTACTTC. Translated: CASSLGQGFSEQYF.

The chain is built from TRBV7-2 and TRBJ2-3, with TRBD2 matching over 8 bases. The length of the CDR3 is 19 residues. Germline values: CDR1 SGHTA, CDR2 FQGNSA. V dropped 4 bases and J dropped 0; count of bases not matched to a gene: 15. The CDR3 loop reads CASSSPQLAELTSTDTQYF. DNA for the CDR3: TGTGCCAGCAGCTCGCCCCAACTAGCGGAGTTGACTAGCACAGATACGCAGTATTTT.

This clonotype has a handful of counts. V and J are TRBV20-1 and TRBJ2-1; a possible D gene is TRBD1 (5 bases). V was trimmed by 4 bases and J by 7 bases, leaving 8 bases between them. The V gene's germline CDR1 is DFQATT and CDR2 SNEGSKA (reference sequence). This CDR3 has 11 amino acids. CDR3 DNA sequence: TGCAGTGCTACTGCAGGGAATGAGCAGTTCTTC. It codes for CSATAGNEQFF.

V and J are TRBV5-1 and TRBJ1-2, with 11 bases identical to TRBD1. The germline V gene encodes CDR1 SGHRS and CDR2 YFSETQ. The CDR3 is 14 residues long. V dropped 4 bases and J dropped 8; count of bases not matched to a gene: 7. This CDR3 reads CASSPGTGGEGYTF. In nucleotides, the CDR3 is TGCGCCAGCAGCCCCGGGACAGGGGGTGAAGGCTACACCTTC.

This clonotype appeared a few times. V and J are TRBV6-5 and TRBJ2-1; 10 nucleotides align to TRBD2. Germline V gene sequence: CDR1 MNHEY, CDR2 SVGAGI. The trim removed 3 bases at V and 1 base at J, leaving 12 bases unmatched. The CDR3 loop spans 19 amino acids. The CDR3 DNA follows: TGTGCCAGCAGTTATACCCCTAGCGGGAGCCGGGGTTCCTACAATGAGCAGTTCTTC. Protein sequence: CASSYTPSGSRGSYNEQFF.

The CDR3 loop reads CASSLSLGADTQYF. CDR3 sequence (DNA): TGTGCCAGCAGTTTATCGTTAGGGGCAGATACGCAGTATTTT. The chain carries TRBV27 and TRBJ2-3; a possible D gene is TRBD1 (5 bases). V gave up 0 bases and J gave up 4 bases, with 8 bases separating them. Germline lookup yields CDR1 MNHEY and CDR2 SMNVEV (reference sequence). The CDR3 sequence is 14 residues long.